This T cell receptor (beta chain) derives from a study of identical twins. A universal primer site was added by template switching, and unique molecular identifiers were carried by the cDNA. Via MiXCR, TCRdb re-called the 5' RACE reads, giving one row per CDR3 protein. The repertoire has fewer than 900,000 distinct CDR3 sequences, about 18% of them found once; the top ten carry less than 15%. The donors were all healthy and Caucasian. CDR1 SGHRS and CDR2 YFSETQ come from the germline V gene. Unmatched junction bases numbered 12, after V lost 3 bases and J lost 1 base. The CDR3 runs to 17 residues. The sample was also reused in another study, on T cells expressing NK-cell markers. That work states: The dominant NKG2C+ clonotypes represented about 1.0-7.0% of CD8+ T cells in several donors.

Sequences were obtained from PBMCs. This receptor was taken from a woman aged 18 to 35 in good health. The chain recombines TRBV5-1 with TRBJ1-1; 7 bases line up with TRBD1. The CDR3 DNA is TGCGCCAGCAGCTGGACCCCCCGGACAGGATCGAACACTGAAGCTTTCTTT. Protein: CASSWTPRTGSNTEAFF.